This T cell receptor (beta chain) was captured in a study of cytomegalovirus exposure and HLA in healthy donors. Broader study findings: Researchers reported in a later analysis that a missense DCLRE1C variant was tied to TCR beta V- and J-gene trimming. Overall, around 160 TCR beta chains were annotated as cytomegalovirus-associated.

PCR amplification relied on 60 Vbeta primers (plus 13 Jbeta primers). Only in-frame clones appear in the TCRdb table, and some are missing; sequencing was by immunoSEQ multiplex PCR. The sample holds some 100,000 clones, approximately 80% seen once. Germline V gives CDR1 SGHNT, CDR2 YYREEE (reference sequence). This CDR3 comprises 14 residues. V dropped 5 bases and J dropped 3 bases, with 14 bases sitting between them. Note on this clone: Its antigen remains unknown.

The sample taken for sequencing was PBMCs. The chain recombines TRBV5-4 with TRBJ1-1; possibly TRBD1 for D (5 bases). This receptor was obtained from a female donor in good health and CMV-seropositive. CDR3 DNA sequence: TGTGCCAGCAGGTCAGTGACAGATTACACTGAAGCTTTCTTT. Its translation: CASRSVTDYTEAFF.